Listed here are 21 T cell receptor beta chains from one sample, sequenced in a study of cytomegalovirus exposure and HLA in healthy donors. Researchers ran the PCR with 60 Vbeta and 13 Jbeta primers. Generated by immunoSEQ multiplex PCR, the TCRdb table keeps only in-frame clones and is missing some. The sample lists about 150,000 clones; roughly four fifths were seen once. Sequenced sample: PBMCs. The source of these receptors is a man aged 30-40 years in good health and CMV-seronegative.

This clone has more than one count but fewer than ten. The V gene is TRBV28, the J gene TRBJ2-7; unclear D gene. V was trimmed by 6 bases and J by 6 bases, leaving 15 bases between them. This CDR3 region has 13 residues. CDR1 and CDR2 from the germline V gene are MDHEN and SYDVKM. The CDR3 loop is CASSPLVTPEQYF. CDR3 bases: TGTGCCAGCAGCCCCCTTGTTACTCCCGAGCAGTACTTC. Drawing the rest from reference TRBV28 and TRBJ2-7, the complete variable domain is DVKVTQSSRYLVKRTGEKVFLECVQDMDHENMFWYRQDPGLGLRLIYFSYDVKMKEKGDIPEGYSVSREKKERFSLILESASTNQTSMYLCASSPLVTPEQYFGPGTRLTVT.

V is TRBV27 and J is TRBJ2-1; 9 bases match TRBD2. Germline assignment: CDR1 MNHEY and CDR2 SMNVEV (reference sequence). This CDR3 contains 13 residues. Trimming took 2 bases from V and 10 from J; bases not matched to a gene: 3. The CDR3 DNA reads TGTGCCAGCAGTTTAGCGGGAGGGGTGGAGCAGTTCTTC. It specifies CASSLAGGVEQFF.

The rearrangement links TRBV14 to TRBJ2-7; 12 nucleotides line up with TRBD1. Germline assignment: CDR1 SGHDN and CDR2 FVKESK. The ends lost 6 bases at V and 9 bases at J; junction bases unmatched: 12. This CDR3 region has 15 residues. The chain's CDR3 is CASRPAGTGGLAQYF. In DNA form, the CDR3 reads TGTGCCAGCAGACCGGCCGGGACAGGGGGCTTGGCGCAGTACTTC.

In this sample, this clone turned up once. The V gene is TRBV13, the J gene TRBJ2-7; TRBD2 matches 8 bases. The CDR3 runs to 15 residues. Germline V gene sequence: CDR1 PRHDT, CDR2 FYEKMQ (reference sequence). V dropped 3 bases and J dropped 0; count of bases not matched to a gene: 4. CDR3 nucleotide sequence: TGTGCCAGCAGCTTGGGACTAGGGGTCTCCTACGAGCAGTACTTC. Protein product: CASSLGLGVSYEQYF.

The J gene is TRBJ2-3, the V gene TRBV28; 10 bases are a match to TRBD2. V lost 5 bases and J lost 5; bases outside the gene matches: 10. Germline CDR1 and CDR2: MDHEN and SYDVKM. The CDR3 is made up of 16 amino acids. CDR3 DNA sequence: TGTGCCAGCAGTCACGGTAGCGGGAGGCTGGGAGATACGCAGTATTTT. Translating gives CASSHGSGRLGDTQYF.

The chain recombines TRBV19 with TRBJ2-3, with a weak D call TRBD2 (6 bases). Per germline, CDR1 LNHDA and CDR2 SQIVND (reference sequence). The ends were cut back, 4 bases at V and 6 bases at J, with 20 bases in the middle. CDR3 length: 16 amino acids. This CDR3 is CASSTPFGGAPDTQYF. The CDR3 bases are TGTGCCAGTAGTACCCCTTTCGGGGGAGCCCCGGATACGCAGTATTTT.

This chain joins TRBV28 and TRBJ2-2; D remains unclear. The CDR3 covers 14 residues. V was pared by 5 bases and J by 5 bases, with 12 bases between. Germline lookup yields CDR1 MDHEN and CDR2 SYDVKM. The DNA for the CDR3 is TGTGCCAGCAGTCCCCCCGCCGGGACCGGGGAGCTGTTTTTT. Its protein is CASSPPAGTGELFF. The variable domain in full, with the rest retrieved from reference TRBV28 and TRBJ2-2, is DVKVTQSSRYLVKRTGEKVFLECVQDMDHENMFWYRQDPGLGLRLIYFSYDVKMKEKGDIPEGYSVSREKKERFSLILESASTNQTSMYLCASSPPAGTGELFFGEGSRLTVL.

The V and J genes are TRBV4-1 and TRBJ2-5; TRBD2 might be the D (7 bases). Trimming pared 4 bases from V and 5 bases from J, leaving 14 bases between. The CDR3 has 14 amino acids. The germline V gene has CDR1 MGHRA and CDR2 YSYEKL. CDR3 in amino acids: CASSLRGGTETQYF. The DNA for the CDR3 is TGCGCCAGCAGCCTAAGGGGGGGGACGGAGACCCAGTACTTC.

The V gene is TRBV28, the J gene TRBJ1-1, with D maybe TRBD1 (5 bases). Looked up from germline, CDR1 is MDHEN and CDR2 is SYDVKM. V lost 1 base to trimming and J lost 5 bases, with 11 bases between them. The CDR3 has 14 residues. DNA for the CDR3: TGTGCCAGCAGTTTATCCGGCCGACAGACTGAAGCTTTCTTT. Its translation: CASSLSGRQTEAFF. Full variable domain (rest looked up from reference TRBV28 and TRBJ1-1): DVKVTQSSRYLVKRTGEKVFLECVQDMDHENMFWYRQDPGLGLRLIYFSYDVKMKEKGDIPEGYSVSREKKERFSLILESASTNQTSMYLCASSLSGRQTEAFFGQGTRLTVV.

This clone showed up just a few times. The chain has TRBV29-1 and TRBJ2-1, with TRBD2 matching 10 bases. Unmatched junction bases numbered 11, after V lost 5 bases and J lost 7 bases. The CDR3 length is 15 residues. From germline, CDR1 is SQVTM and CDR2 ANQGSEA. CDR3 bases: TGCAGCGTTCCCGGGGTAGCGGGAGGTTGGAATGAGCAGTTCTTC. Protein: CSVPGVAGGWNEQFF.

This clone was found a few times. This chain links TRBV6-6 with TRBJ2-1; 11 positions match TRBD2. The CDR3 has 15 amino acids. The junction had 11 bases not matched to a gene; V was cut back by 4 bases and J by 12 bases. Germline assignment: CDR1 MNHNY and CDR2 SVGAGI (reference sequence). The CDR3 region is CASSFQTSGGQGQFF. The CDR3 region has the DNA TGTGCCAGCAGTTTTCAAACTAGCGGGGGTCAGGGGCAGTTCTTC.

The rearrangement uses TRBV27 and TRBJ2-4, with 9 bases lining up with TRBD1. Germline values: CDR1 MNHEY, CDR2 SMNVEV (reference sequence). V shed 6 bases, J shed 9 bases, and the junction held 9 bases outside the gene matches. This CDR3 contains 14 residues. CDR3 DNA: TGTGCCAGCAGACGGACAGGGGATGTGGGCATTCAGTACTTC. Protein sequence: CASRRTGDVGIQYF.

This chain connects TRBV19 to TRBJ1-1; D might be TRBD1 (6 bases). Per the germline V gene, CDR1 is LNHDA and CDR2 is SQIVND (reference sequence). This CDR3 is 14 amino acids long. The germline V and J ends were trimmed by 1 base and 4 bases, with 10 bases remaining between them. CDR3 bases: TGTGCCAGTAGTATAGGGGGGCTGAGCACTGAAGCTTTCTTT. The encoded protein is CASSIGGLSTEAFF.

V usage is TRBV7-2 and J usage is TRBJ1-2; perhaps TRBD1 as D (6 bases). The CDR3 totals 15 residues. V was trimmed by 5 bases and J by 7 bases, leaving 20 bases between them. Germline CDR1 is SGHTA and CDR2 is FQGNSA. The CDR3 loop is CASSLRQALRIGYTF. CDR3 nucleotides: TGTGCCAGCAGCCTCCGACAGGCCCTGAGAATTGGCTACACCTTC.

This chain uses TRBV5-8 with TRBJ1-4; 8 positions match TRBD1. The CDR3 spans 12 residues. After removal of 2 bases from V and 10 bases from J, the junction contained 1 base not matched to a gene. Germline lookup yields CDR1 SGHTS and CDR2 YDEGEE. The CDR3 spells CASSLTGGKLFF. In DNA, the CDR3 is TGTGCCAGCAGCTTAACAGGGGGAAAACTGTTTTTT.

This clone appeared a few times. The chain recombines TRBV10-1 with TRBJ2-7, with D possibly matching TRBD2 (6 bases). CDR1 is WNHNN, CDR2 SYGVQD, per germline (reference sequence). V was pared by 3 bases and J by 6 bases, with 12 bases between. CDR3 length equals 13 residues. The CDR3 region is CASSDGGAAEQYF. CDR3 DNA: TGCGCCAGCAGTGATGGCGGGGCAGCCGAGCAGTACTTC.

The CDR3 nucleotides are TGTGCCAGCAGTCCCGGGACAGGGGGCCTCTACGAGCAGTACTTC. It translates to CASSPGTGGLYEQYF. The chain joins TRBV6-5 to TRBJ2-7; 12 bases align to TRBD1. V was clipped by 5 bases and J by 3 bases; unmatched bases: 5. The CDR3 runs 15 residues. CDR1 and CDR2 from the germline V gene are MNHEY and SVGAGI.

The V call is TRBV9, the J call TRBJ2-1; TRBD1 aligns across 7 bases. The CDR3 length is 15 residues. V shed 0 bases, J shed 8 bases, and the junction held 8 bases outside the gene matches. The germline CDR1 and CDR2 sequences are SGDLS and YYNGEE. This CDR3 is CASSVENSQGDEQFF. CDR3 nucleotide sequence: TGTGCCAGCAGCGTAGAAAACAGCCAGGGGGATGAGCAGTTCTTC. Using reference TRBV9 and TRBJ2-1 for the parts outside the CDR3, the full variable domain is DSGVTQTPKHLITATGQRVTLRCSPRSGDLSVYWYQQSLDQGLQFLIQYYNGEERAKGNILERFSAQQFPDLHSELNLSSLELGDSALYFCASSVENSQGDEQFFGPGTRLTVL.

This clone was seen a single time. The V and J genes are TRBV5-1 and TRBJ1-4; TRBD1 is a possible D gene (5 bases). V was shortened by 2 bases and J by 8 bases, with 16 bases between the two germline ends. This CDR3 comprises 15 residues. Germline CDR1 SGHRS, CDR2 YFSETQ. The CDR3 sequence: CASSLGRGLDEKLFF. CDR3 coding DNA: TGCGCCAGCAGCTTAGGCCGGGGGTTGGACGAAAAACTGTTTTTT.

The chain uses TRBV6-4 and TRBJ1-2; D may be TRBD1 (5 bases). Per the germline V gene, CDR1 is MRHNA and CDR2 is SNTAGT. This CDR3 is built from 15 residues. V was shortened by 2 bases and J by 1 base, with 11 bases between the two germline ends. CDR3 residues: CASSDPGLGNYGYTF. The DNA of the CDR3 is TGTGCCAGCAGTGACCCGGGACTCGGTAACTATGGCTACACCTTC.

V and J are TRBV6-6 and TRBJ1-3, with D uncertain. Germline-derived CDR1 and CDR2 are MNHNY and SVGAGI (reference sequence). There are 15 residues in the CDR3. The V end was cut by 2 bases, the J end by 2 bases, with 10 bases between. In DNA form, the CDR3 reads TGTGCCAGCAGTTACCTGCCTACCCCTGGAAACACCATATATTTT. Protein sequence: CASSYLPTPGNTIYF.